Included here is one TCR beta chain sequence, with context. In the authors' workflow: From reference gene primer amplification, estimates of nucleated cell counts were derived. TCRdb's table, derived via immunoSEQ multiplex PCR, lists solely in-frame clones and lacks some. For V, J and clone size, that table is used; D and trimming come from the DNA. The sample contains roughly 320,000 clones, more than 85% of which appear only once. The data belong to a study of blood T cell repertoires in COVID-19. During the 2 weeks before they entered the study, exposed participants had met someone with a PCR-confirmed or clinician-diagnosed COVID-19 case. What was sequenced was PBMCs or T cells enriched from blood (not recorded which). The source is a woman under 40 who had been exposed to COVID-19.

The CDR3 reads CASSHRGYTEAFF. In DNA, the CDR3 is TGTGCCAGCAGCCATAGGGGGTACACTGAAGCTTTCTTT. The chain joins TRBV3-1 (or the pseudogene TRBV3-2) to TRBJ1-1; D is perhaps TRBD1 (6 bases). This CDR3 contains 13 residues. Germline V CDR1 and CDR2: LGHDT, YNNKEL (reference sequence). V was pared by 3 bases and J by 3 bases, with 8 bases between.